This T cell receptor (beta chain) was sequenced in a study of cytomegalovirus exposure and HLA in healthy donors (dated 2017 in TCRdb). In the study overall: In an earlier analysis of 450 to 750 of the donors, less than 350 Gb of sequence data and roughly 100 million unique TCR beta sequences from about 179 million T cells were reported. About 280 gigabases of sequencing data and 70 million to 100 million unique TCR sequences were included in an early release covering 500 to 750 HLA-typed donors. Among the roughly 400 genotyped donors, 81% belonged to the genetic ancestry cluster associated with self-reported Caucasian donors. The study was designed to test whether signatures of past pathogen exposure could be identified by cataloging public T cell receptors. The study profiled the T cell repertoires of fewer than 850 subjects by immunosequencing and related them to cytomegalovirus serostatus. In addition to the first cohort of several hundred subjects, a separate validation cohort of some 120 different subjects was used. To predict cytomegalovirus infection status, the study brought together high-throughput TCR immunosequencing, statistical association of individual TCRs with disease status, and machine learning. A later analysis re-examined previously published TCR beta repertoires from hundreds of donors and added high-resolution HLA genotyping to investigate patterns of TCR occurrence. Rather than using new phenotypic data, the later analysis identified candidate immune exposures from TCR beta sequences and from how often those sequences occurred across donors. In an earlier analysis of roughly 580 of the donors, high-throughput TCR beta sequencing was used to judge whether each TCR beta V gene segment behaved as functional or pseudogenic. Donor age, sex, ethnicity and CMV serostatus were compiled together with the repertoire data. A later genetic analysis used genome-wide SNP genotypes for about 65% of the 666 donors, treating that subset as a discovery cohort. All discovery cohort repertoires had been generated using a single sequencing platform. HLA typing covered class I and class II loci at four-digit resolution. The number of typed donors differed by locus: roughly 620-630 for A, B, C, DRB1 and DQB1; approximately 540 for DQA1; 600 to 610 for DPA1; and some 450 for DPB1. Roughly 5 DR-DQ haplotypes were handled as single units for association and clustering, since linkage in the cohort was strong. Across roughly 420 genotyped donors of the cohort, an average of approximately 240,000 unique TCR beta nucleotide sequences per donor were sequenced, and roughly 17% of those sequences were non-productive. Study-wide findings and limitations: A later analysis found that TCR association rates varied across HLA loci, with DRB1 alleles showing the most associated TCRs and HLA-C alleles the fewest. Only TCR beta chains were sequenced in this cohort, and the absence of alpha or paired-chain data limited detectable features. According to the authors, the approach could potentially be generalized to other disease states and immunological phenotypes. In a later analysis, HLA-associated TCR beta chains were found to be more clonally expanded and to have lower generation probabilities than equally common non-associated chains. HLA typing was unavailable for some donors at each locus, so association tests used only the typed subset. A later analysis reported that several top co-occurrence clusters appeared linked to parvovirus B19, influenza, CMV and Epstein-Barr virus. Broadly in line with IMGT annotations, most TCR beta V segments showed up in productive rearrangements about 90% or about 30% of the time in an earlier analysis of under 700 of the donors. At a false discovery rate of 0.05, a later analysis linked 15,000 to 20,000 TCR beta sequences to specific HLA alleles. A group of highly shared sequence variants was considered likely to be a technical artifact of the sequencing pipeline. Some IMGT-functional V segments, including TRBV6-2 and TRBV6-3, could not be told apart with the 87-base-pair reads, so those segments were excluded. CMV serostatus was the only immune exposure information available for the cohort. When HLA alleles, especially DR and DQ, strongly co-occurred, attributing TCR associations to individual alleles was difficult. According to a later genetic analysis, donors in an Asian-associated ancestry cluster had fewer N-insertions in productive TCRs than the approximately 700-donor mean. Because counts were too low, some 17 rarely observed V segments, including chromosome 9 orphons, were left out of the earlier analysis of about 500 of the donors. A further reported finding was that TCR beta sequences accurately predicted the HLA-A and HLA-B alleles for most subjects in the first cohort. Cytomegalovirus status was reported to be diagnosed by the classifier with high specificity and sensitivity in both the original and validation cohorts. A total of fewer than 200 TCR beta chains were listed by the study as associated with cytomegalovirus. Sequencing depth was assumed to be roughly uniform across donors in the presence/absence analyses, though that assumption may not hold. Across donors, most TCR sequences were observed very rarely, whereas some public TCRs were present in many individuals. In vitro tests confirmed that a few of the cytomegalovirus-associated TCR beta chains recognize cytomegalovirus antigens. In a later genetic analysis, a missense DCLRE1C variant was associated with V-gene and J-gene trimming of TCR beta chains, and the association was replicated in an independent cohort. A later analysis found that most CMV-associated TCR beta chains appeared HLA-restricted, with HLA associations seemingly driven largely by CMV exposure. Linkage disequilibrium might explain the correlated functional status among segregating V segments, but an unknown experimental factor could not be excluded.

In regard to this clone: Its antigen is not yet known. Per-base qualities were not stored, and no clone one base away is much larger.

CDR1 is given as SQVTM and CDR2 as ANQGSEA, both from the germline V gene. Trimming removed 0 bases from V and 4 bases from J; the gene matches leave 11 bases unexplained. There are 18 amino acids in the CDR3, from cysteine to phenylalanine inclusive. Left in the record is the CDR3 DNA by itself, 54 bases read in frame from the first base. Library construction relied on the immunoSEQ multiplex PCR assay. For the multiplex PCR, a mixture combining 60 forward primers for TCR Vbeta segments and 13 reverse primers for TCR Jbeta segments was used. The CDR3 region of rearranged TCR beta genes was amplified from genomic DNA with a multiplex PCR assay. Amplified TCR beta libraries were sequenced as 87-base-pair reads on the Illumina HiSeq System. The source study handled its data this way. In a later analysis, approximately 74 million unique TCR beta chains were counted across the 650 to 700 repertoires, and about 9.9 million of these chains were shared by at least two donors. Raw reads were error-corrected and collapsed into unique sequences with a nearest-neighbor algorithm that merged closely related sequences to remove PCR and sequencing errors. Alignment of CDR3 sequences to IMGT reference sequences was used to assign V, D and J gene segments. For a sequence to be retained, a match of at least six nucleotides to both a V gene segment and a J gene segment was required. A rearrangement was called productive if the CDR3 had no stop codons and remained in frame with V and J, and every other rearrangement was called non-productive. Following IMGT convention, CDR3 was defined as the stretch from the second conserved V-encoded cysteine to the conserved J-encoded phenylalanine. The earlier analysis of 550 to 650 of the donors excluded any sequence lacking an unambiguous match to a single V gene segment. In an earlier analysis of approximately 550 of the donors, V segments were called functional above 56.7% productive rearrangements and were called segregating when the between-donor standard deviation exceeded 5%. A statistical classification framework was built to diagnose cytomegalovirus status from the catalog of TCR beta chain sequences. V and J gene assignment, in a later analysis, came from comparing TCR nucleotide sequences with IMGT/GENE-DB human TR gene sequences. The TCRdist pipeline was used in a later analysis to assign CDR3 sequences and most-parsimonious VDJ recombination scenarios. A later analysis defined each TCR beta chain by its CDR3 amino acid sequence plus V-gene family, and excluded reads lacking a unique V-gene family. As a way to deal with suspected cross-contamination and a sequencing artifact, a later analysis dropped hundreds of nucleotide sequences that were highly shared and had low generation probability. In a later analysis, a clonal expansion index was calculated for each public chain from normalized within-repertoire ranks of inferred template counts. A later analysis computed generation probabilities with a VDJ recombination model fitted to out-of-frame rearrangements, and checked the results against IGoR. In a later analysis, hypergeometric tests were used to score TCR-TCR, TCR-HLA and TCR-CMV co-occurrence, with a repertoire-size bias correction applied to TCR pairs. A later analysis estimated false discovery rates by permuting HLA or CMV assignments 20 times. In a later analysis, co-occurring TCRs were grouped with DBSCAN, and TCRdist sequence similarity was added when clustering was performed within HLA-allele-positive subsets. For co-occurrence clustering, repertoires with fewer than 30,000 or more than 120,000 public chains were excluded, along with four to six repertoires with anomalous nucleotide sharing. TCRdb holds this immuneACCESS table with in-frame rearrangements only. Some clones are missing; in checked studies, unresolved V genes explain under half, and the rest has no known cause. V, J and clone size were drawn from that table, and D and trimming were deduced from the DNA. For this sample the table gives some 190,000 clones, of which more than 60% were detected only once. The ten largest clones add up to approximately 2% of the sample.

The cohort comprised some 730 healthy bone marrow donors. All cohort members were sampled while nominally healthy, although unrecorded immune exposures were likely present. The donor tested CMV seropositive, placing the donor among the 289 seropositive members of the cohort. A peripheral blood sample was provided by each donor, and peripheral blood mononuclear cells were used for TCR beta sequencing. Genomic DNA extraction from the blood cell samples was performed with the Qiagen DNeasy Blood Extraction Kit. This chain joins TRBV29-1 to TRBJ2-1; the junction holds 11 bases that match TRBD2. The sample comprised PBMCs. The source is a woman aged 25-40 years in good health and CMV-seropositive. Here is the DNA: TGCAGCGTTGAAGATCCATTAGCGGGGGGGCTTTATTACAATGAGCAGTTCTTC. Its amino acids are CSVEDPLAGGLYYNEQFF.